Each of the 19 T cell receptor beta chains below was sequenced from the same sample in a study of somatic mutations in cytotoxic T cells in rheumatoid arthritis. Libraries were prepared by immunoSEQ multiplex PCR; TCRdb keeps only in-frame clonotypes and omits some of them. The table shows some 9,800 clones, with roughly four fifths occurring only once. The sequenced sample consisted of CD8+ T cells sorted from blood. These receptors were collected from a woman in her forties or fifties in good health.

DNA for the CDR3: TGTGCCAGCAGTTTAGACCGGGGTACGCAGTATTTT. This encodes CASSLDRGTQYF. The genes are TRBV27 and TRBJ2-3; D may be TRBD2 (5 bases). V was cut by 2 bases and J by 8 bases, with 8 bases left in between. Germline V lookup: CDR1 MNHEY, CDR2 SMNVEV (reference sequence). This CDR3 contains 12 residues.

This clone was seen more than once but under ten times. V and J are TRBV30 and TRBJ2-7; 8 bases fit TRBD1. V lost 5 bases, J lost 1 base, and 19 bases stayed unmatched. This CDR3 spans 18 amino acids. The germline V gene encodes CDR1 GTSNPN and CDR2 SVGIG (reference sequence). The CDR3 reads CAWVPLLQGANPSYEQYF. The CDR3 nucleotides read TGTGCCTGGGTCCCTCTTCTTCAGGGGGCCAATCCATCCTACGAGCAGTACTTC.

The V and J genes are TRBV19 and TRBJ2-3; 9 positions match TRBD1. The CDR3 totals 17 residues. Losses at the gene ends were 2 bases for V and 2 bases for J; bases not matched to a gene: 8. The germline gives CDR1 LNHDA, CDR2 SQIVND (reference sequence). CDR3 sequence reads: CASSITGTGKNTDTQYF. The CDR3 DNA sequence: TGTGCCAGTAGTATAACTGGGACAGGGAAAAACACAGATACGCAGTATTTT.

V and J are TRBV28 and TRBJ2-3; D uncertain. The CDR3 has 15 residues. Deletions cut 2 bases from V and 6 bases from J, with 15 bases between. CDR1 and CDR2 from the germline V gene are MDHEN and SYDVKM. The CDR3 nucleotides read TGTGCCAGCAGTTTAAGAGTAAGCTCAACGGATACGCAGTATTTT. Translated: CASSLRVSSTDTQYF.

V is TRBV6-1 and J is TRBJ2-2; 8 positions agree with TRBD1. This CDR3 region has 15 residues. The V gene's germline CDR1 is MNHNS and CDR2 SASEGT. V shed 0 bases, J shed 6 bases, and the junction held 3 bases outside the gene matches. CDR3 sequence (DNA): TGTGCCAGCAGTGAAGCCAGACAGGGGTCCGGGGAGCTGTTTTTT. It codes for CASSEARQGSGELFF.

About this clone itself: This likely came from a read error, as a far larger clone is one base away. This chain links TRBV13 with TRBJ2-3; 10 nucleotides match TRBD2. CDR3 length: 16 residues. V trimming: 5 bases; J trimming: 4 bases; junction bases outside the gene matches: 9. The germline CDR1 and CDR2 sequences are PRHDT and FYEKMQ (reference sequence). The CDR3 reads CASSTTLAGEADTQYF. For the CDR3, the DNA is TGTGCCAGCAGCACCACCCTAGCGGGGGAGGCAGATACGCAGTATTTT. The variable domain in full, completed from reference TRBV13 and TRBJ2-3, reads AAGVIQSPRHLIKEKRETATLKCYPIPRHDTVYWYQQGPGQDPQFLISFYEKMQSDKGSIPDRFSAQQFSDYHSELNMSSLELGDSALYFCASSTTLAGEADTQYFGPGTRLTVL.

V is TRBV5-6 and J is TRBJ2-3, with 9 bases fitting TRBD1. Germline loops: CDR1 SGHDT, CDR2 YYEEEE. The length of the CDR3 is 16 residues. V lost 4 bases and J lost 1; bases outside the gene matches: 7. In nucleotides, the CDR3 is TGTGCCAGCAGCCTTGGGACAGGGAGGGGCACAGATACGCAGTATTTT. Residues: CASSLGTGRGTDTQYF. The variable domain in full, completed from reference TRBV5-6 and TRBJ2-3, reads DAGVTQSPTHLIKTRGQQVTLRCSPKSGHDTVSWYQQALGQGPQFIFQYYEEEERQRGNFPDRFSGHQFPNYSSELNVNALLLGDSALYLCASSLGTGRGTDTQYFGPGTRLTVL.

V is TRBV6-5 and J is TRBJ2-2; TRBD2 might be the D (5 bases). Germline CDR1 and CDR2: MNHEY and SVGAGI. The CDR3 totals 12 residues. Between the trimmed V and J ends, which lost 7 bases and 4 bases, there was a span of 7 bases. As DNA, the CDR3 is TGTGCCAGCACTGAGGGCACCGGGGAGCTGTTTTTT. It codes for CASTEGTGELFF.

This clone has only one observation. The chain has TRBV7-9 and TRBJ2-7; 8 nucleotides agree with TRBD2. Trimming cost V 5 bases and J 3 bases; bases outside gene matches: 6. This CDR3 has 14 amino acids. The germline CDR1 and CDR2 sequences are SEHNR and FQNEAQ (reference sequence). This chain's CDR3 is CASSPGGRNYEQYF. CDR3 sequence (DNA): TGTGCCAGCAGCCCGGGGGGGCGGAACTACGAGCAGTACTTC.

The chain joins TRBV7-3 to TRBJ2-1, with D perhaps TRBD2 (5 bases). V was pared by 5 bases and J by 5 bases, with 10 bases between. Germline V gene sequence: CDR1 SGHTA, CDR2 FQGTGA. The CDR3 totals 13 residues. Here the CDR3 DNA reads TGTGCCAGCAGCCCACCTAGCCACAATGAGCAGTTCTTC. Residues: CASSPPSHNEQFF.

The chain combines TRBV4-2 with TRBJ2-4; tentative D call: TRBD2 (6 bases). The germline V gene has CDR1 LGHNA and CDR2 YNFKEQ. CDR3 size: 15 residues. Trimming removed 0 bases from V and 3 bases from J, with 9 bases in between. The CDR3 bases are TGTGCCAGCAGCCAAGATAGGGGAGGCAAAAACATTCAGTACTTC. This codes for CASSQDRGGKNIQYF.

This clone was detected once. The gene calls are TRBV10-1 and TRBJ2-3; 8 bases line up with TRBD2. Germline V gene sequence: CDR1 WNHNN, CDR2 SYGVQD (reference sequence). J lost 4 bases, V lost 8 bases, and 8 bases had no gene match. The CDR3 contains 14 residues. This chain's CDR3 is CASPGRAGADTQYF. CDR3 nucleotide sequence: TGCGCCAGCCCCGGGAGAGCGGGAGCAGATACGCAGTATTTT.

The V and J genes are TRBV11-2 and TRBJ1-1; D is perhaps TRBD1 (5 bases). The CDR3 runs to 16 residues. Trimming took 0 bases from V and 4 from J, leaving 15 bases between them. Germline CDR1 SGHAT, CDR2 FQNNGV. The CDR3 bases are TGTGCCAGCAGCTTAGACCCCGGACGGGGGGTCACTGAAGCTTTCTTT. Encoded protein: CASSLDPGRGVTEAFF.

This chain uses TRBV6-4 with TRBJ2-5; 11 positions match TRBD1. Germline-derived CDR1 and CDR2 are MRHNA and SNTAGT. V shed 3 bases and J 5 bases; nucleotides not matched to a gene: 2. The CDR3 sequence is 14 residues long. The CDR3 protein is CASSEGQGAETQYF. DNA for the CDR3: TGTGCCAGCAGTGAAGGACAGGGGGCCGAGACCCAGTACTTC.

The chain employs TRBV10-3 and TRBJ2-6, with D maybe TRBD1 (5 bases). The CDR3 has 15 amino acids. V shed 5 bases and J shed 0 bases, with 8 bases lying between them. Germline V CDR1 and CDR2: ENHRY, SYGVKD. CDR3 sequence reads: CAISIDSSGANVLTF. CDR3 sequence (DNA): TGTGCCATCAGTATCGACAGCTCTGGGGCCAACGTCCTGACTTTC.

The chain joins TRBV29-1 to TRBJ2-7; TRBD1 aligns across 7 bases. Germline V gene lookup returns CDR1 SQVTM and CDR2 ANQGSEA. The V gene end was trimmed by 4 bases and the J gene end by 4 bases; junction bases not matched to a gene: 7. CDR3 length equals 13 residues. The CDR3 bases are TGCAGCGTTGGAGACAGGGCCTCTTACGAGCAGTACTTC. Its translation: CSVGDRASYEQYF.

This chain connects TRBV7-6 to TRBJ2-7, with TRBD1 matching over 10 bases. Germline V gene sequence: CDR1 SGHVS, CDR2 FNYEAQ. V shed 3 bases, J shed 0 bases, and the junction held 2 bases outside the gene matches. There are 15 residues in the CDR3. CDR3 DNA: TGTGCCAGCAGCTTGGGACAGGGGCCCTCCTACGAGCAGTACTTC. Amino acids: CASSLGQGPSYEQYF.

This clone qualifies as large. The CDR3 coding sequence is TGTGCCAGCAGCGCTGCTAGCGGGGCGTACAATGAGCAGTTCTTC. It encodes CASSAASGAYNEQFF. The V call is TRBV7-2, the J call TRBJ2-1; 9 positions agree with TRBD2. With 5 bases clipped from V and 4 bases from J, the junction kept 6 bases outside the gene matches. In germline, CDR1 is SGHTA, CDR2 FQGNSA. The CDR3 totals 15 residues.

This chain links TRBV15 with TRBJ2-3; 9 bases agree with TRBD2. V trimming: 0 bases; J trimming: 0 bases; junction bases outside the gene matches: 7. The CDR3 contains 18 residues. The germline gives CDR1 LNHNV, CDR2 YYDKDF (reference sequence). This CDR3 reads CATSREAAGGPSTDTQYF. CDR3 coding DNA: TGTGCCACCAGCAGAGAGGCAGCGGGGGGCCCTAGCACAGATACGCAGTATTTT.